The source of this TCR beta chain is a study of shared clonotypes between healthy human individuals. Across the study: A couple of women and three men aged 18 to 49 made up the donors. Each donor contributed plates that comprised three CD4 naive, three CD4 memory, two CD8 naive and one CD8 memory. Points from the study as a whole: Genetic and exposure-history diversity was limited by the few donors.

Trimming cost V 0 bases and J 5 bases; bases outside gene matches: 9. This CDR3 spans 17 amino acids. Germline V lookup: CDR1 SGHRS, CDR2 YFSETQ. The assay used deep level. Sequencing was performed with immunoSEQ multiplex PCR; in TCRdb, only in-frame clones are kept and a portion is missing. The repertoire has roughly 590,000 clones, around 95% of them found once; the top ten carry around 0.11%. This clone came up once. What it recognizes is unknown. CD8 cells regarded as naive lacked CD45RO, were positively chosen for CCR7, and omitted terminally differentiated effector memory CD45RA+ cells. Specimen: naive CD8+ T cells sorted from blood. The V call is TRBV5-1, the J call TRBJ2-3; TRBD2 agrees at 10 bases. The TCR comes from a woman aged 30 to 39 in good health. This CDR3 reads CASSLAGLADMKDTQYF. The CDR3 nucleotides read TGCGCCAGCAGCTTGGCCGGACTAGCGGACATGAAAGATACGCAGTATTTT.